A single sample is the source of the 18 T cell receptor beta chains below, sequenced in a study of human T cells and chemical hapten exposure. The sample's time point: pre-sensitization, week 0. Treatment reported: therapeutic diphenylcyclopropenone sensitization with weekly scalp DPC. TCRdb redid the calling of the RACE reads with MiXCR, one entry per CDR3 protein. The sample records roughly 38,000 distinct CDR3 sequences, less than 8.5% being singletons. Sequenced here: whole blood, sampled in connection with sensitization to the hapten diphenylcyclopropenone (DPC). The receptor set was obtained from a woman aged 45-65 years with alopecia areata. Some clones in this sample may be carry-over from other donors' samples.

There are a few counts of this clonotype. The chain joins TRBV23-1 to TRBJ1-1, with D hard to call. TRBV23-1 is assigned to the ORF class and has an uncertain function. This CDR3 comprises 18 residues. Trimming cost V 2 bases and J 4 bases, with 23 bases left between them. CDR3: CASSQAPRPFLEGTEAFF. The CDR3 DNA sequence: TGCGCCAGCAGTCAAGCGCCCCGCCCCTTTCTAGAGGGCACTGAAGCTTTCTTT.

Ten or more counts support this clonotype. The chain recombines TRBV7-2 with TRBJ2-3; 14 nucleotides line up with TRBD2. Trimming cost V 5 bases and J 7 bases; bases outside gene matches: 5. CDR1 is SGHTA and CDR2 is FQGNSA in the germline V gene. The CDR3 spans 15 residues. DNA for the CDR3: TGTGCCAGCAGCCCGGGGACTAGCGGGAGTTATACGCAGTATTTT. The encoded protein is CASSPGTSGSYTQYF.

At least ten counts were recorded for this clonotype. This chain joins TRBV20-1 and TRBJ2-4, with 7 bases aligning to TRBD1. The J segment lost 8 bases and the V segment lost 4 bases, leaving 20 bases of the junction unmatched. CDR1 and CDR2 (germline): DFQATT, SNEGSKA (reference sequence). The CDR3 has 17 amino acids. The CDR3 loop is CSATHRPRGPYGDIQYF. CDR3 nucleotides: TGCAGTGCTACCCACAGGCCGAGGGGGCCCTATGGGGACATTCAGTACTTC.

Many counts were recorded for this clonotype. V is TRBV7-3 and J is TRBJ2-5; 9 bases fit TRBD2. The CDR3 contains 16 residues. Germline trimming cut 5 bases from V and 2 bases from J; bases unmatched to any gene: 9. CDR1 and CDR2 from the germline V gene are SGHTA and FQGTGA. The CDR3 nucleotides are TGTGCCAGCAGCCCCCCGGGACTAGCAAAACAAGAGACCCAGTACTTC. Residues: CASSPPGLAKQETQYF. Drawing the rest from reference TRBV7-3 and TRBJ2-5, the complete variable domain is GAGVSQTPSNKVTEKGKYVELRCDPISGHTALYWYRQSLGQGPEFLIYFQGTGAADDSGLPNDRFFAVRPEGSVSTLKIQRTERGDSAVYLCASSPPGLAKQETQYFGPGTRLLVL.

The genes are TRBV12-3 or TRBV12-4 and TRBJ2-1; D might be TRBD2 (6 bases). The V and J ends lost 4 bases and 1 base respectively, with 14 bases between them. The CDR3 covers 16 residues. This chain's CDR3 is CASSSRKRVSYNEQFF. Here the CDR3 DNA reads TGTGCCAGCAGTTCCAGGAAGCGGGTGTCCTACAATGAGCAGTTCTTC.

This clonotype was recorded many times. The chain uses TRBV27 and TRBJ1-2; TRBD1 aligns across 8 bases. The V and J ends lost 3 bases and 8 bases, in that order; junction bases with no gene match: 5. The CDR3 loop spans 13 amino acids. Germline values: CDR1 MNHEY, CDR2 SMNVEV (reference sequence). The CDR3 nucleotides read TGTGCCAGCAGTTTCTCAGGGGGCGCAGGCTACACCTTC. This encodes CASSFSGGAGYTF.

Here the CDR3 reads CASSLEGQETQYF. The CDR3 DNA is TGCGCCAGCAGCTTGGAAGGCCAAGAGACCCAGTACTTC. The chain employs TRBV5-1 and TRBJ2-5; D remains ambiguous. Germline loops: CDR1 SGHRS, CDR2 YFSETQ. The V end was cut by 0 bases, the J end by 1 base, with 4 bases between. The CDR3 is 13 amino acids.

Many counts were recorded for this clonotype. The V gene is TRBV7-8, the J gene TRBJ2-2, with D perhaps matching TRBD2 (5 bases). CDR3 length equals 15 residues. CDR1 and CDR2 from the germline V gene are SGHVS and FQNEAQ. The V gene lost 3 bases and the J gene lost 4 bases, with 12 bases spanning the gap. The CDR3 DNA is TGTGCCAGCAGCTTTCAATTAGCGTCCACCGGGGAGCTGTTTTTT. Protein sequence: CASSFQLASTGELFF.

This clonotype showed up many times. The chain combines TRBV7-2 with TRBJ2-7; 9 nucleotides match TRBD2. The V gene end was trimmed by 5 bases and the J gene end by 3 bases; junction bases not matched to a gene: 8. The germline V gene encodes CDR1 SGHTA and CDR2 FQGNSA. CDR3 size: 15 residues. The CDR3 DNA reads TGTGCCAGCAGCCCGAGCGGGAGGATATACTACGAGCAGTACTTC. It codes for CASSPSGRIYYEQYF. Variable domain in full (rest from reference TRBV7-2 and TRBJ2-7): GAGVSQSPSNKVTEKGKDVELRCDPISGHTALYWYRQSLGQGLEFLIYFQGNSAPDKSGLPSDRFSAERTGGSVSTLTIQRTQQEDSAVYLCASSPSGRIYYEQYFGPGTRLTVT.

In its sample, this clonotype was seen many times. This rearrangement joins TRBV10-3 to TRBJ1-5; D uncertain. V was pared by 0 bases and J by 2 bases, with 8 bases between. The CDR3 sequence is 15 residues long. Germline V gene data show CDR1 as ENHRY and CDR2 as SYGVKD. The CDR3, as DNA: TGTGCCATCAGTGAGTCCTTGGCGGGCAATCAGCCCCAGCATTTT. This gives the protein CAISESLAGNQPQHF.

This clonotype was observed many times. The rearrangement uses TRBV20-1 and TRBJ1-5; D unresolved. The CDR3 length is 13 residues. Germline V lookup: CDR1 DFQATT, CDR2 SNEGSKA (reference sequence). With 6 bases removed from V and 1 base from J, the gap between germline ends came to 10 bases. The CDR3 coding sequence is TGCAGTGCCGGGGAAGGGAGCAATCAGCCCCAGCATTTT. Translation: CSAGEGSNQPQHF.

This clonotype has a count of ten or more. This chain links TRBV2 with TRBJ2-3, with a weak D call TRBD2 (6 bases). V lost 1 base and J lost 0, with 17 bases in between. This CDR3 is built from 18 residues. Germline V gene sequence: CDR1 SNHLY, CDR2 FYNNEI. The CDR3 DNA follows: TGTGCCAGCAGTGAAGAGGGGAGCGCGGGGACTAGCACAGATACGCAGTATTTT. It codes for CASSEEGSAGTSTDTQYF. Looking up the rest from reference TRBV2 and TRBJ2-3 gives the full variable domain: EPEVTQTPSHQVTQMGQEVILRCVPISNHLYFYWYRQILGQKVEFLVSFYNNEISEKSEIFDDQFSVERPDGSNFTLKIRSTKLEDSAMYFCASSEEGSAGTSTDTQYFGPGTRLTVL.

This clonotype appeared many times. The gene calls are TRBV28 and TRBJ2-2, with 7 bases aligning to TRBD1. Trimming at V came to 2 bases and at J to 5 bases, leaving 5 bases not matched to a gene. The CDR3 runs to 15 residues. Germline assignment: CDR1 MDHEN and CDR2 SYDVKM. The CDR3 DNA is TGTGCCAGCAGTTTAAGGGGGCTTAATACCGGGGAGCTGTTTTTT. It translates to CASSLRGLNTGELFF.

This clonotype has ten or more counts. The chain carries TRBV3-1 and TRBJ2-7; unclear D gene. The V and J ends lost 0 bases and 0 bases respectively, with 9 bases between them. The germline V gene has CDR1 LGHDT and CDR2 YNNKEL (reference sequence). The CDR3 spans 15 residues. CDR3 region: CASSQDPGPSYEQYF. The CDR3 DNA is TGTGCCAGCAGCCAAGATCCCGGGCCCTCCTACGAGCAGTACTTC.

This clonotype has a count of ten or more. V is TRBV27 and J is TRBJ1-5, with D unresolved. Germline V gene lookup returns CDR1 MNHEY and CDR2 SMNVEV (reference sequence). CDR3 length equals 15 residues. V shed 2 bases and J shed 0 bases, with 8 bases lying between them. The CDR3 sequence: CASSLEGYSNQPQHF. CDR3 DNA sequence: TGTGCCAGCAGTTTAGAGGGTTATAGCAATCAGCCCCAGCATTTT.

As regards this clonotype: This may be a read error: a much more frequent sequence differs by one nucleotide. CDR3 DNA: TGTGCCAGCAGCTTGGGGGACACTCACGAGCAGTACTTC. Translation: CASSLGDTHEQYF. The genes are TRBV11-2 and TRBJ2-7, with D maybe TRBD1 (6 bases). Trimming took off 3 bases at V and 5 bases at J, with 11 bases between the two ends. Germline V gene data show CDR1 as SGHAT and CDR2 as FQNNGV. This CDR3 has 13 amino acids. The full variable domain, in which reference TRBV11-2 and TRBJ2-7 provide the parts outside the CDR3, is EAGVAQSPRYKIIEKRQSVAFWCNPISGHATLYWYQQILGQGPKLLIQFQNNGVVDDSQLPKDRFSAERLKGVDSTLKIQPAKLEDSAVYLCASSLGDTHEQYFGPGTRLTVT.

The gene calls are TRBV28 and TRBJ2-1; D not certain. Trimming removed 1 base from V and 10 bases from J, with 8 bases in between. The germline V gene encodes CDR1 MDHEN and CDR2 SYDVKM. The CDR3 length is 12 residues. CDR3 nucleotides: TGTGCCAGCAGTTTATCTCTCCGAGAGCAGTTCTTC. Its translation: CASSLSLREQFF.

This clonotype was recorded a few times. The chain recombines TRBV20-1 with TRBJ2-7; no clear D. The germline V gene has CDR1 DFQATT and CDR2 SNEGSKA (reference sequence). The CDR3 sequence is 10 residues long. Trimming took off 6 bases at V and 6 bases at J, with 9 bases between the two ends. CDR3 DNA: TGCAGTGCCCGGAAGTTCGAGCAGTACTTC. It specifies CSARKFEQYF.